These 30 T cell receptor beta chains came from one sample sequenced in a study of Graves' ophthalmopathy and Graves' hyperthyroidism. TCR beta CDR3 amplification used RNA transcripts. Following a first-round RT-PCR that used HTBI primers, a second-round multiplex PCR was carried out. TCRdb processed the multiplex PCR reads anew with MiXCR; each CDR3 protein has one entry. This sample carries 580,000 or so distinct CDR3 sequences, under 45% of them seen once, and the ten largest clones take roughly 4.5%. The specimen was peripheral blood or thyroid tissue (not recorded which). All receptors come from an adult man with Graves' hyperthyroidism.

The chain carries TRBV5-5 and TRBJ1-2; weak D call: TRBD1 (6 bases). Germline loops: CDR1 SGHKS, CDR2 YYEKEE (reference sequence). V lost 1 base, J lost 7 bases, and 11 bases lay in between. The CDR3 totals 13 residues. The CDR3 coding sequence is TGTGCCAGCAGCTTGATAACAGGGTTTGGCTACACCTTC. This translates into CASSLITGFGYTF.

This clonotype was recorded only once. The junction departs from the called germline gene at one end, perhaps through a read error. This rearrangement joins TRBV6-6 to TRBJ1-2; D is unresolved. The CDR3 is made up of 15 amino acids. CDR1 is MNHNY and CDR2 is SVGAGI in the germline V gene (reference sequence). DNA of the CDR3: TGTGCCTGCAGTTACTCTGGCCCTACGGCCTATGGCTACACCTTC. It yields the protein CACSYSGPTAYGYTF.

This clonotype turned up a few times. J is TRBJ1-5 and V is TRBV3-1, with a tentative D call TRBD1 (5 bases). The germline V and J ends were trimmed by 1 base and 2 bases, with 12 bases remaining between them. This CDR3 contains 16 residues. Germline V lookup: CDR1 LGHDT, CDR2 YNNKEL (reference sequence). CDR3 bases: TGTGCCAGCAGCCAAGTAACCGGCAGGGGCAATCAGCCCCAGCATTTT. Its translation: CASSQVTGRGNQPQHF.

This clonotype was observed many times. This chain connects TRBV4-1 to TRBJ1-6; TRBD1 matches at 8 bases. Trimming removed 3 bases from V and 9 bases from J; junction bases left unmatched: 4. The CDR3 runs 14 residues. Germline V gives CDR1 MGHRA, CDR2 YSYEKL. The CDR3 DNA sequence: TGCGCCAGCAGCCACCGGGACAGGAGTTCACCCCTCCACTTT. It yields the protein CASSHRDRSSPLHF.

This clonotype was counted at least ten times. J is TRBJ1-5 and V is TRBV15, with a weak D call TRBD1 (5 bases). This CDR3 has 16 amino acids. V was trimmed by 0 bases and J by 5 bases, leaving 14 bases between them. Germline CDR1 is LNHNV and CDR2 is YYDKDF (reference sequence). The CDR3 region is CATSREARAGDQPQHF. In DNA form, the CDR3 reads TGTGCCACCAGCAGAGAGGCCAGGGCAGGAGATCAGCCCCAGCATTTT.

This clonotype was recorded only once. One end of the junction varies from germline; a read error may be responsible. The genes are TRBV7-9 and TRBJ1-4, with 7 bases fitting TRBD1. This CDR3 is 15 amino acids long. Looked up from germline, CDR1 is SEHNR and CDR2 is FQNEAQ (reference sequence). CDR3 bases: TGCGCCAGCAGCTTGGACAGGCCTGCTAATGAAAAACTGTTTTTT. It codes for CASSLDRPANEKLFF.

Note on this clonotype: The final CDR3 position lacks the conserved phenylalanine or tryptophan, pointing to a likely read error. Because the CDR3's place on the DNA is in doubt, the DNA is left out and the CDR3 is given as listed by TCRdb. The chain couples TRBV12-3 or TRBV12-4 to TRBJ1-3; no DNA check was done on the table's D call, TRBD1. Termini included, the CDR3 measures 8 amino acids. The CDR3 sequence: CASSDRNL.

The sample holds many counts of this clonotype. The gene calls are TRBV7-3 and TRBJ2-2, with TRBD1 matching over 9 bases. CDR1 is SGHTA and CDR2 is FQGTGA in the germline V gene. V was clipped by 4 bases and J by 2 bases; unmatched bases: 2. The CDR3 totals 15 residues. CDR3: CASSSTGGNTGELFF. The CDR3 coding sequence is TGTGCCAGCAGCTCAACAGGGGGCAACACCGGGGAGCTGTTTTTT.

The sample holds a few counts of this clonotype. The chain uses TRBV7-9 and TRBJ2-7, with unresolved D. The tail of the sequence fits TRBJ2-1 better, so the J call may be wrong. This CDR3 is 11 amino acids long. Germline loops: CDR1 SEHNR, CDR2 FQNEAQ (reference sequence). For the CDR3, the DNA is TGTGCCAGCAGCTCCGCCAATGAGCAGTTCTTC. Translation gives CASSSANEQFF.

This clonotype has a single count. The rearrangement links TRBV20-1 to TRBJ2-7; 7 nucleotides align to TRBD2. The J call is uncertain, as TRBJ2-1 better fits the DNA end. Germline V gives CDR1 DFQATT, CDR2 SNEGSKA (reference sequence). The CDR3 consists of 15 residues. CDR3 nucleotides: TGCAGTGCTAGAGAGAGCGGGATCACCCACAATGAGCAGTTCTTC. Encoded protein: CSARESGITHNEQFF.

Many counts were recorded for this clonotype. This chain joins TRBV6-1 and TRBJ1-2; TRBD1 agrees at 10 bases. This CDR3 has 15 amino acids. Trimming at V came to 5 bases and at J to 6 bases, leaving 9 bases not matched to a gene. CDR1 and CDR2 from the germline V gene are MNHNS and SASEGT. CDR3 DNA sequence: TGTGCCAGCAGTCGGGGGGACAGGGGAGGGGATGGCTACACCTTC. It encodes CASSRGDRGGDGYTF.

J is TRBJ2-7 and V is TRBV25-1, with 7 bases that match TRBD1. J lost 5 bases, V lost 8 bases, and 3 bases had no gene match. Germline V CDR1 and CDR2: MGHDK, SYGVNS. The CDR3 extends over 11 amino acids. This CDR3 is CASLGQNEQYF. In DNA, the CDR3 is TGTGCCAGCTTGGGACAGAACGAGCAGTACTTC.

This chain links TRBV19 with TRBJ2-2; 11 positions agree with TRBD2. After removal of 4 bases from V and 1 base from J, the junction contained 2 bases not matched to a gene. Germline V lookup: CDR1 LNHDA, CDR2 SQIVND (reference sequence). The CDR3 contains 16 residues. CDR3 loop: CASSTGTSGNTGELFF. DNA for the CDR3: TGTGCCAGTAGTACCGGGACTAGCGGGAACACCGGGGAGCTGTTTTTT. Full variable domain (missing parts from reference TRBV19 and TRBJ2-2): DGGITQSPKYLFRKEGQNVTLSCEQNLNHDAMYWYRQDPGQGLRLIYYSQIVNDFQKGDIAEGYSVSREKKESFPLTVTSAQKNPTAFYLCASSTGTSGNTGELFFGEGSRLTVL.

This sequence joins TRBV29-1 and TRBJ1-2; the match to TRBD1 covers 9 bases. The CDR3 runs 12 residues. Per the germline V gene, CDR1 is SQVTM and CDR2 is ANQGSEA. The trim removed 6 bases at V and 4 bases at J, leaving 3 bases unmatched. CDR3 sequence (DNA): TGCAGCGTATCGACAGGGGGCTATGGCTACACCTTC. Translated, it gives CSVSTGGYGYTF.

Many counts were recorded for this clonotype. The rearrangement joins TRBV14 to TRBJ1-2, with D hard to call. CDR1 and CDR2 from the germline V gene are SGHDN and FVKESK. The CDR3 totals 13 residues. Trimming took 1 base from V and 13 from J, leaving 16 bases between them. CDR3 sequence: CASSQGLSAPGTF. The DNA for the CDR3 is TGTGCCAGCAGCCAAGGTTTATCAGCCCCGGGCACCTTC.

This clonotype has a count of ten or more. The chain is built from TRBV7-9 and TRBJ1-1; TRBD1 is a possible D gene (5 bases). The CDR3 sequence is 14 residues long. Germline lookup yields CDR1 SEHNR and CDR2 FQNEAQ (reference sequence). Trimming shortened V by 4 bases and J by 5 bases, and 14 bases separated the two germline ends. Here the CDR3 DNA reads TGTGCCAGCAGCTGGGACGCGATCGGGACTGAAGCTTTCTTT. Translation: CASSWDAIGTEAFF.

The rearrangement links TRBV12-3 or TRBV12-4 to TRBJ1-2, with 9 bases that match TRBD1. V shed 5 bases, J shed 5 bases, and the junction held 15 bases outside the gene matches. The CDR3 has 17 residues. The CDR3 nucleotides read TGTGCCAGCAGTCGTTCCCAGGGACAGGGTGGAGCTTATGGCTACACCTTC. This codes for CASSRSQGQGGAYGYTF.

A few counts support this clonotype. J is TRBJ2-7 and V is TRBV27; 7 bases are a match to TRBD1. Germline values: CDR1 MNHEY, CDR2 SMNVEV (reference sequence). The CDR3 is made up of 13 amino acids. V gave up 8 bases and J gave up 3 bases; unmatched junction bases: 7. In nucleotides, the CDR3 is TGTGCCAGCGGTCGGGCAGGGGGCTACGAGCAGTACTTC. Translated: CASGRAGGYEQYF.

This clonotype was found many times. The chain employs TRBV15 and TRBJ2-2, with 7 bases identical to TRBD1. V lost 9 bases, J lost 4 bases, and 8 bases stayed unmatched. From germline, CDR1 is LNHNV and CDR2 YYDKDF (reference sequence). The CDR3 is made up of 14 amino acids. CDR3 bases: TGTGCCACTATGACAGGGAGTACCACCGGGGAGCTGTTTTTT. Its protein is CATMTGSTTGELFF.

This chain links TRBV7-2 with TRBJ1-5, with a possible D match to TRBD1 (6 bases). The V end was cut by 6 bases, the J end by 3 bases, with 21 bases between. CDR1 is SGHTA and CDR2 is FQGNSA in the germline V gene. The length of the CDR3 is 17 residues. CDR3 in DNA: TGTGCCAGCAGTCGAACCAGGGGACCGACCAACAATCAGCCCCAGCATTTT. Encoded protein: CASSRTRGPTNNQPQHF.

This clonotype was counted ten times or more. The CDR3 DNA is TGTGCCAGCAGTTTACGCTTAGGGAACACTGAAGCTTTCTTT. This sequence encodes CASSLRLGNTEAFF. The gene calls are TRBV12-3 or TRBV12-4 and TRBJ1-1; unclear D gene. Trimming removed 2 bases from V and 1 base from J, with 8 bases in between. The CDR3 is 14 amino acids.

This chain connects TRBV25-1 to TRBJ1-5; a possible D gene is TRBD1 (5 bases). This CDR3 comprises 11 residues. Germline V gives CDR1 MGHDK, CDR2 SYGVNS. The CDR3 protein is CARTSNQPQHF. In DNA, the CDR3 is TGTGCTAGGACATCCAATCAGCCCCAGCATTTT.

This clonotype was counted once. The chain uses TRBV10-3 and TRBJ2-5, with D possibly TRBD2 on 5 matching bases. The CDR3 is made up of 14 amino acids. V lost 2 bases to trimming and J lost 4 bases, with 11 bases between them. CDR1 is ENHRY, CDR2 SYGVKD, per germline. CDR3 amino acids: CAISEKAGGETQYF. The CDR3 coding sequence is TGTGCCATCAGTGAGAAGGCGGGCGGAGAGACCCAGTACTTC.

This clonotype was observed at least ten times. This sequence joins TRBV29-1 and TRBJ2-6; 13 bases fit TRBD2. V was pared by 4 bases and J by 6 bases, with 6 bases of the junction left unmatched. Germline V gene sequence: CDR1 SQVTM, CDR2 ANQGSEA. This CDR3 is 16 amino acids long. CDR3 sequence: CSVGTSGGGAANVLTF. The CDR3 bases are TGCAGCGTTGGGACTAGCGGGGGAGGAGCGGCCAACGTCCTGACTTTC. Variable domain in full (rest from reference TRBV29-1 and TRBJ2-6): SAVISQKPSRDICQRGTSLTIQCQVDSQVTMMFWYRQQPGQSLTLIATANQGSEATYESGFVIDKFPISRPNLTFSTLTVSNMSPEDSSIYLCSVGTSGGGAANVLTFGAGSRLTVL.

In the case of this clonotype: A read error may account for a junction end that differs from germline. The chain links TRBV15 to TRBJ2-5; 7 nucleotides align to TRBD1. CDR1 LNHNV and CDR2 YYDKDF come from the germline V gene (reference sequence). This CDR3 is 15 amino acids long. CDR3 coding DNA: TGTGCCAGCAGCTTATTGGGACAGCAACAAGAGACCCAGTACTTC. Amino acid sequence: CASSLLGQQQETQYF.

V and J are TRBV6-5 and TRBJ1-3; D is ambiguous. CDR3 length equals 13 residues. Germline V gene lookup returns CDR1 MNHEY and CDR2 SVGAGI. V was cut by 7 bases and J by 3 bases, with 10 bases left in between. The CDR3 nucleotides read TGTGCCAGCACCCAGACTTATGGAAACACCATATATTTT. It codes for CASTQTYGNTIYF.

This clonotype was counted a few times. The V and J genes are TRBV4-1 and TRBJ2-7, with 8 bases aligning to TRBD2. The CDR3 contains 16 residues. CDR1 MGHRA and CDR2 YSYEKL come from the germline V gene. The V gene end was trimmed by 0 bases and the J gene end by 4 bases; junction bases not matched to a gene: 8. In nucleotides, the CDR3 is TGCGCCAGCAGCCAAGATGGTACTAGCGGCTTTTACGAGCAGTACTTC. Protein product: CASSQDGTSGFYEQYF.

Turning to this clonotype: Given a much more abundant clone one base away, this may be a read error. The chain couples TRBV28 to TRBJ1-2, with D maybe TRBD1 (5 bases). CDR1 is MDHEN, CDR2 SYDVKM, per germline. CDR3 size: 14 residues. CDR3 nucleotides: TGTGCCAGCAACGGTGACAGTTCCTTCTATGGCTACGCCTTC. Its translation: CASNGDSSFYGYAF.

There are many counts of this clonotype. The chain uses TRBV7-8 and TRBJ2-5; 13 bases are a match to TRBD2. Germline CDR1 SGHVS, CDR2 FQNEAQ. The CDR3 is made up of 19 amino acids. V lost 0 bases to trimming and J lost 0 bases; unmatched junction nucleotides: 7. This chain's CDR3 is CASSLADYGLAGDQETQYF. In DNA, the CDR3 is TGTGCCAGCAGCTTAGCTGATTACGGACTAGCGGGAGACCAAGAGACCCAGTACTTC.

On this clonotype: A much larger clone lies one base from this, so it may be a read error. This chain joins TRBV7-3 and TRBJ2-2, with TRBD2 identical over 8 bases. The CDR3 spans 15 residues. CDR1 and CDR2 from the germline V gene are SGHTA and FQGTGA. CDR3 nucleotides: TGTGCCAGCAACTTACGGGGGGGATACACCGGGGAGCTGTTTTTT. As protein: CASNLRGGYTGELFF.